One TCR beta chain is described in this entry. What it recognizes is unknown. This sample is drawn from a study of CD8 T cells in ankylosing spondylitis. Losses at the gene ends were 5 bases for V and 3 bases for J; bases not matched to a gene: 11. From germline, CDR1 is DFQATT and CDR2 SNEGSKA (reference sequence). This CDR3 is 15 amino acids long. It was by quantitative 5'-RACE with molecular barcodes that TCR beta libraries were made. TCRdb re-called the 5' RACE reads through MiXCR, storing one row per CDR3 protein. The data contain roughly 35,000 distinct CDR3 sequences, 9.5% to 12% of them seen just once; the ten biggest clones take up 20% to 25%. General study points: As for the disease-linked clones, they showed a CD8+ phenotype and occurred at relatively low frequencies in peripheral blood.

The origin of this receptor is a male donor with ankylosing spondylitis. The sequenced material came from synovial fluid, either unsorted or a sorted T cell fraction (not recorded which). V and J are TRBV20-1 and TRBJ2-7; TRBD2 matches 9 bases. This CDR3 is CSAQAAGGLGYEQYF. CDR3 coding DNA: TGCAGTGCTCAGGCGGCGGGAGGGCTGGGCTACGAGCAGTACTTC.